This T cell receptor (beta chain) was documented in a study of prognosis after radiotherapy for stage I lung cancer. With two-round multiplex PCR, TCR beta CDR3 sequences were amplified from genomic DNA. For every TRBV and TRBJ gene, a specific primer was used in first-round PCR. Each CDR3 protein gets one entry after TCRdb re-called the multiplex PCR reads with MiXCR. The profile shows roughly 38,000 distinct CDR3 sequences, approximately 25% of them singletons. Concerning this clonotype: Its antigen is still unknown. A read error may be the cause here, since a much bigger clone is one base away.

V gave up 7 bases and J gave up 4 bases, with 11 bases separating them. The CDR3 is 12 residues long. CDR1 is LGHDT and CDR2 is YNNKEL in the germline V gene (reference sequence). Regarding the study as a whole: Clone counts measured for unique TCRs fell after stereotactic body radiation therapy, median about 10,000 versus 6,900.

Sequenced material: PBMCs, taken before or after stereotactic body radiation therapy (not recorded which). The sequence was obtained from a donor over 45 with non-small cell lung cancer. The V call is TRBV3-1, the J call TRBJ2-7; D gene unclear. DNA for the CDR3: TGTGCCAGCATCCACGGCGGTTACGAGCAGTACTTC. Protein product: CASIHGGYEQYF.